What follows are 17 T cell receptor beta chains derived from one specimen sequenced in a study of Ad26.COV2.S vaccination and SARS-CoV-2 variants. Sequencing used immunoSEQ multiplex PCR; TCRdb keeps in-frame clones, though not all of them. The sample carries fewer than 300,000 clones, approximately 89% recorded once. Treatment in this sample: 19 received Ad26.COV2.S at low or high dose, single or two shots; about 5 received placebo; per-sample allocation not given. Vaccine and placebo recipients were sampled on day 63 after the first injection. The sequenced sample was peripheral blood, obtained in a trial of Ad26.COV2.S vaccine versus placebo. These TCRs come from a person aged 18-65 years who received the Ad26.COV2.S COVID-19 vaccine or a placebo.

The V and J genes are TRBV25-1 and TRBJ1-5; D gene uncertain. The germline gives CDR1 MGHDK, CDR2 SYGVNS. Trimming took 3 bases from V and 0 from J, leaving 6 bases between them. The CDR3 length is 14 residues. The CDR3 region is CASSDQNSNQPQHF. The CDR3 bases are TGTGCCAGCAGTGACCAAAATAGCAATCAGCCCCAGCATTTT.

The CDR3 DNA reads TGTGCCAGCAGCGCTGCCGGGACTAGCGGTAAAGAGACCCAGTACTTC. It codes for CASSAAGTSGKETQYF. The rearrangement uses TRBV6-2 or TRBV6-3 and TRBJ2-5, with 11 positions matching TRBD2. This CDR3 comprises 16 residues. Germline CDR1 reads MNHEY; CDR2 reads SVGEGT. The trim removed 6 bases at V and 3 bases at J, leaving 9 bases unmatched.

The sample holds one count of this clone. This chain joins TRBV7-6 and TRBJ1-4, with D perhaps matching TRBD1 (5 bases). The CDR3 consists of 14 residues. Germline V gives CDR1 SGHVS, CDR2 FNYEAQ. Deletions cut 3 bases from V and 6 bases from J, with 11 bases between. CDR3 sequence (DNA): TGTGCCAGCAGCTTCGACAGCTTTGATGAAAAACTGTTTTTT. It is translated as CASSFDSFDEKLFF.

CDR3 region: CASSSSDISYEQYF. The CDR3 nucleotides read TGTGCCAGCAGCTCGAGTGACATATCCTACGAGCAGTACTTC. The rearrangement links TRBV11-2 to TRBJ2-7; no clear D gene. The CDR3 sequence is 14 residues long. Trimming took 4 bases from V and 1 from J, leaving 11 bases between them. The V gene's germline CDR1 is SGHAT and CDR2 FQNNGV. Full variable domain (outside the CDR3, taken from reference TRBV11-2 and TRBJ2-7): EAGVAQSPRYKIIEKRQSVAFWCNPISGHATLYWYQQILGQGPKLLIQFQNNGVVDDSQLPKDRFSAERLKGVDSTLKIQPAKLEDSAVYLCASSSSDISYEQYFGPGTRLTVT.

This chain connects TRBV29-1 to TRBJ1-1; D uncertain. Trimming took 3 bases from V and 1 from J, leaving 9 bases between them. Germline loops: CDR1 SQVTM, CDR2 ANQGSEA. This CDR3 region has 13 residues. CDR3: CSVEGYWNTEAFF. The CDR3 nucleotides read TGCAGCGTTGAGGGGTATTGGAACACTGAAGCTTTCTTT.

A few counts support this clone. The chain employs TRBV7-9 and TRBJ1-1, with a weak D call TRBD1 (5 bases). The CDR3 runs to 13 residues. The germline CDR1 and CDR2 sequences are SEHNR and FQNEAQ (reference sequence). V was clipped by 1 base and J by 3 bases, with 6 bases between them. CDR3 in DNA: TGTGCCAGCAGCTTAGTGGGGGACACTGAAGCTTTCTTT. Residues: CASSLVGDTEAFF.

The V and J genes are TRBV5-1 and TRBJ2-4; 7 bases are shared with TRBD1. Germline-derived CDR1 and CDR2 are SGHRS and YFSETQ. With 1 base clipped from V and 0 bases from J, the junction kept 7 bases outside the gene matches. There are 17 residues in the CDR3. In DNA form, the CDR3 reads TGCGCCAGCAGCTTGTTGACAGGGCAGATAGCCAAAAACATTCAGTACTTC. It specifies CASSLLTGQIAKNIQYF.

In the case of this clone: At the DNA level, this CDR3 is encoded by other sequences in the same sample as well. The chain is built from TRBV18 and TRBJ1-2; TRBD1 might be the D (6 bases). This CDR3 is 13 amino acids long. The V end was cut by 6 bases, the J end by 3 bases, with 11 bases between. Germline CDR1 is KGHSH and CDR2 is LQKENI. CDR3 nucleotides: TGTGCCAGCTCCCTGGACAGAGACTATGGCTACACCTTC. Translated, it gives CASSLDRDYGYTF.

The V call is TRBV10-3, the J call TRBJ2-3; D is ambiguous. The V and J ends lost 8 bases and 2 bases respectively, with 5 bases between them. CDR1 is ENHRY, CDR2 SYGVKD, per germline. This CDR3 spans 11 amino acids. CDR3 nucleotides: TGTGCCATCCTCAACACAGATACGCAGTATTTT. Translation: CAILNTDTQYF.

This chain joins TRBV5-4 and TRBJ2-3, with D perhaps TRBD2 (6 bases). V shed 4 bases and J shed 6 bases, with 9 bases lying between them. This CDR3 comprises 12 residues. Germline assignment: CDR1 SGHNT and CDR2 YYREEE (reference sequence). The CDR3 bases are TGTGCCAGCAGCCCGACTAGTGATACGCAGTATTTT. Translated: CASSPTSDTQYF.

J is TRBJ2-3 and V is TRBV29-1, with 9 bases that match TRBD1. After removal of 7 bases from V and 4 bases from J, the junction contained 9 bases not matched to a gene. Germline CDR1 reads SQVTM; CDR2 reads ANQGSEA. The CDR3 spans 14 residues. Here the CDR3 reads CSAGGDRVPDTQYF. The DNA for the CDR3 is TGCAGCGCAGGGGGGGACAGGGTCCCAGATACGCAGTATTTT.

The chain has TRBV5-1 and TRBJ2-1; D is uncertain. Germline CDR1 is SGHRS and CDR2 is YFSETQ. V gave up 4 bases and J gave up 0 bases, with 14 bases separating them. CDR3 length equals 16 residues. The CDR3 coding sequence is TGCGCCAGCAGCGCGCCAGACCGAAGCTCCTACAATGAGCAGTTCTTC. This encodes CASSAPDRSSYNEQFF.

This clone has only a few counts. The chain is built from TRBV5-1 and TRBJ1-1, with TRBD1 identical over 9 bases. There are 15 residues in the CDR3. Germline values: CDR1 SGHRS, CDR2 YFSETQ. J gave up 5 bases and V 4 bases, and 9 bases lay outside the gene matches. Here the CDR3 DNA reads TGCGCCAGCAGCCCTGGGGACAGGGATTTTACTGAAGCTTTCTTT. This sequence encodes CASSPGDRDFTEAFF.

The rearrangement joins TRBV12-5 to TRBJ2-2, with 7 bases matching TRBD1. This CDR3 has 15 amino acids. The V gene end was trimmed by 0 bases and the J gene end by 7 bases; junction bases not matched to a gene: 5. CDR1 is LGHNT and CDR2 is FRNRAP in the germline V gene. CDR3 coding DNA: TGTGCTAGTGGTTTGGTACAAGGGGGCATCGGGGAGCTGTTTTTT. Translation: CASGLVQGGIGELFF.

The chain combines TRBV18 with TRBJ2-1, with D tentatively TRBD1 (6 bases). CDR3 length: 17 amino acids. V was clipped by 6 bases and J by 0 bases, with 18 bases between them. Germline CDR1 reads KGHSH; CDR2 reads LQKENI. The CDR3 region is CASSHTGPPSSYNEQFF. In DNA form, the CDR3 reads TGTGCCAGCTCGCATACAGGGCCCCCCAGCTCCTACAATGAGCAGTTCTTC.

The chain carries TRBV29-1 and TRBJ1-2; 9 bases agree with TRBD1. CDR1 SQVTM and CDR2 ANQGSEA come from the germline V gene. The V segment lost 4 bases and the J segment 7 bases; nucleotides outside the gene matches: 10. This CDR3 comprises 14 residues. In DNA form, the CDR3 reads TGCAGCGTTGGACTGACAGGGGGGAGTCTTGGCTACACCTTC. This translates into CSVGLTGGSLGYTF.

This chain joins TRBV29-1 and TRBJ2-6; no clear D gene. V was pared by 4 bases and J by 0 bases, with 4 bases between. The CDR3 is made up of 13 amino acids. Looked up from germline, CDR1 is SQVTM and CDR2 is ANQGSEA. This CDR3 reads CSVADSGANVLTF. The CDR3 nucleotides are TGCAGCGTTGCCGACTCTGGGGCCAACGTCCTGACTTTC.